Below are 27 T cell receptor beta chains sequenced from a single sample in a study of CD4 and CD8 cells across lung adenocarcinoma regions. TCRdb reprocessed the PCR reads with MiXCR, giving one entry per CDR3 protein. The sample records 24,000 or so distinct CDR3 sequences, over 40% being singletons. Sequenced material: CD4+ T cells from the center of a lung tumor. These receptors originate from a male donor with lung adenocarcinoma. The CD4 and CD8 labels of this study may be unreliable.

In this sample, this clonotype turned up a few times. This chain uses TRBV6-5 with TRBJ2-1; TRBD1 matches 12 bases. Looked up from germline, CDR1 is MNHEY and CDR2 is SVGAGI. The CDR3 spans 18 residues. J gave up 10 bases and V 0 bases, and 13 bases lay outside the gene matches. The CDR3 here is CASSYSTRSGQGAGEQFF. CDR3 sequence (DNA): TGTGCCAGCAGTTACTCGACCAGATCGGGACAGGGGGCTGGCGAGCAGTTCTTC.

The chain employs TRBV6-5 and TRBJ2-3, with 10 nucleotides matching TRBD1. Germline V CDR1 and CDR2: MNHEY, SVGAGI. Trimming took 3 bases from V and 9 from J; bases not matched to a gene: 12. The length of the CDR3 is 16 residues. CDR3 nucleotides: TGTGCCAGCAGTTATCCGGGACAGGGGAGCACAGGGACGCAGTATTTT. It specifies CASSYPGQGSTGTQYF.

This clonotype has at least ten counts. The V call is TRBV27, the J call TRBJ2-7; 7 positions agree with TRBD1. The CDR3 spans 13 residues. Germline CDR1 reads MNHEY; CDR2 reads SMNVEV (reference sequence). Trimming removed 3 bases from V and 4 bases from J; junction bases left unmatched: 3. CDR3 amino acids: CASSFPDRYEQYF. CDR3 coding DNA: TGTGCCAGCAGTTTCCCGGACAGGTACGAGCAGTACTTC.

Relative to its sample, this clonotype is large (0.1 to 1%). The chain has TRBV27 and TRBJ2-5; 9 nucleotides match TRBD1. The V and J ends lost 3 bases and 2 bases, in that order; junction bases with no gene match: 4. The CDR3 covers 15 residues. Per germline, CDR1 MNHEY and CDR2 SMNVEV (reference sequence). This chain's CDR3 is CASSLGQGSQETQYF. The CDR3 bases are TGTGCCAGCAGTTTGGGACAGGGCTCACAAGAGACCCAGTACTTC.

This clonotype was picked up many times. The J gene is TRBJ2-1, the V gene TRBV7-9, with D possibly matching TRBD2 (7 bases). Germline V gives CDR1 SEHNR, CDR2 FQNEAQ (reference sequence). The V and J ends lost 2 bases and 9 bases respectively, with 17 bases between them. CDR3 length: 15 residues. CDR3 protein: CASSLSSGTPSEQFF. CDR3 in DNA: TGTGCCAGCAGCTTATCAAGCGGGACACCCAGTGAGCAGTTCTTC.

A few counts support this clonotype. The chain has TRBV7-2 and TRBJ2-1, with D possibly TRBD1 on 7 matching bases. Germline V gene data show CDR1 as SGHTA and CDR2 as FQGNSA. The CDR3 loop spans 15 amino acids. Trimming stripped 4 bases from V and 10 bases from J, with 20 bases between. CDR3 in DNA: TGTGCCAGCAGCTCGACAGGGTGGGAGCGGGCCGAGCAGTTCTTC. This translates into CASSSTGWERAEQFF. Using reference TRBV7-2 and TRBJ2-1 for the parts outside the CDR3, the full variable domain is GAGVSQSPSNKVTEKGKDVELRCDPISGHTALYWYRQSLGQGLEFLIYFQGNSAPDKSGLPSDRFSAERTGGSVSTLTIQRTQQEDSAVYLCASSSTGWERAEQFFGPGTRLTVL.

This clonotype was counted between two and nine times. The chain uses TRBV6-5 and TRBJ2-1, with D possibly being TRBD1 or TRBD2 (6 bases each). The CDR3 runs 15 residues. Germline-derived CDR1 and CDR2 are MNHEY and SVGAGI. V lost 2 bases to trimming and J lost 10 bases, with 18 bases between them. The CDR3 sequence is CASSYTGGLTYEQFF. In DNA form, the CDR3 reads TGTGCCAGCAGTTACACTGGGGGGCTCACCTACGAGCAGTTCTTC.

The J gene is TRBJ2-6, the V gene TRBV7-8; D is undetermined. This CDR3 contains 15 residues. CDR1 and CDR2 from the germline V gene are SGHVS and FQNEAQ. Deletions cut 1 base from V and 2 bases from J, with 6 bases between. CDR3 DNA sequence: TGTGCCAGCAGCTTAGGATTAGCTGGGGCCAACGTCCTGACTTTC. It translates to CASSLGLAGANVLTF.

The rearrangement joins TRBV4-2 to TRBJ2-7; D perhaps matches TRBD1 (6 bases). The germline CDR1 and CDR2 sequences are LGHNA and YNFKEQ. The CDR3 contains 16 residues. The ends were cut back, 0 bases at V and 4 bases at J, with 16 bases in the middle. The CDR3 spells CASSQDAYGGGYEQYF. The DNA for the CDR3 is TGTGCCAGCAGCCAAGATGCCTATGGGGGCGGGTACGAGCAGTACTTC.

This clonotype was seen at least ten times. A much more abundant neighbour one base away suggests this may be a read error. The chain joins TRBV6-1 to TRBJ2-1; D may be TRBD2 (6 bases). The CDR3 length is 15 residues. Trimming removed 4 bases at V and 10 bases at J, with 20 bases between. Per the germline V gene, CDR1 is MNHNS and CDR2 is SASEGT. Here the CDR3 DNA reads TGTGCCAGCAGTGTTCTGGACCTCGCGGAGGGCGAGCAGTTCTTC. Its protein product is CASSVLDLAEGEQFF.

This clonotype showed up many times. The V gene is TRBV11-2, the J gene TRBJ2-7; weak D call: TRBD1 (6 bases). CDR1 and CDR2 (germline): SGHAT, FQNNGV. The CDR3 length is 14 residues. V lost 5 bases and J 1 base, leaving 12 bases between the germline ends. CDR3 sequence: CASSLGQTSYEQYF. The CDR3 DNA reads as TGTGCCAGCAGCCTAGGACAGACGTCCTACGAGCAGTACTTC.

The V and J genes are TRBV9 and TRBJ2-1, with D possibly TRBD2 on 6 matching bases. Germline V CDR1 and CDR2: SGDLS, YYNGEE. There are 15 residues in the CDR3. With 4 bases removed from V and 4 bases from J, the gap between germline ends came to 15 bases. The CDR3 bases are TGTGCCAGCAGCTCCCGGGACTGGGTATACAATGAGCAGTTCTTC. Translated, it gives CASSSRDWVYNEQFF.

This clonotype appeared once. At one end, the junction sequence differs from germline, possibly due to a read error. The chain carries TRBV10-3 and TRBJ2-3, with D perhaps TRBD1 (5 bases). The CDR3 totals 15 residues. CDR1 ENHRY and CDR2 SYGVKD come from the germline V gene. CDR3 residues: CALRLQSVITGTQYF. The CDR3 coding sequence is TGTGCCCTGAGACTCCAGTCTGTGATTACAGGTACGCAGTATTTT.

This clonotype has at least ten counts. The V gene is TRBV14, the J gene TRBJ2-3; TRBD2 matches 8 bases. The trim removed 1 base at V and 1 base at J, leaving 1 base unmatched. Per germline, CDR1 SGHDN and CDR2 FVKESK. The CDR3 covers 15 residues. The DNA for the CDR3 is TGTGCCAGCAGCCAAGTTAGCGGGGGCACAGATACGCAGTATTTT. Protein sequence: CASSQVSGGTDTQYF.

The chain recombines TRBV6-5 with TRBJ1-2; a weak D match, TRBD1 (6 bases). V was clipped by 4 bases and J by 2 bases, with 11 bases between them. Germline CDR1 and CDR2: MNHEY and SVGAGI. The CDR3 spans 14 residues. The CDR3 sequence: CASSSRGRNYGYTF. CDR3 DNA sequence: TGTGCCAGCAGTTCCAGGGGCCGGAACTATGGCTACACCTTC.

This chain connects TRBV6-5 to TRBJ1-1; D unclear. This CDR3 spans 14 amino acids. The V and J ends lost 0 bases and 0 bases respectively, with 5 bases between them. From germline, CDR1 is MNHEY and CDR2 SVGAGI. CDR3 coding DNA: TGTGCCAGCAGTTACTCAGGTATGAACACTGAAGCTTTCTTT. The encoded protein is CASSYSGMNTEAFF.

The V call is TRBV7-3, the J call TRBJ2-1; D unclear. The J call may not be correct, given that the DNA end is closer to TRBJ2-7. The CDR3 is 13 residues long. The germline V gene has CDR1 SGHTA and CDR2 FQGTGA. CDR3 coding DNA: TGTGCCAGCAGCTTAGTACCTATCTCTGAGCAGTACTTC. Translating it yields CASSLVPISEQYF.

This chain uses TRBV7-3 with TRBJ2-1; 7 bases line up with TRBD1. From germline, CDR1 is SGHTA and CDR2 FQGTGA. Germline trimming cut 4 bases from V and 4 bases from J; bases unmatched to any gene: 10. The CDR3 spans 16 residues. Here the CDR3 reads CASSSYPGQTYNEQFF. For the CDR3, the DNA is TGTGCCAGCAGCTCATATCCGGGACAGACTTACAATGAGCAGTTCTTC.

Of note for this clonotype: One end of the junction fails to match germline, which may point to a read error. The CDR3 here is CARRLQAGSPGEQFF. The CDR3 DNA sequence: TGTGCCAGGAGACTCCAGGCCGGAAGCCCCGGGGAGCAGTTTTTT. J is TRBJ2-2 and V is TRBV6-1; possibly TRBD2 for D (5 bases). This CDR3 has 15 amino acids. CDR1 and CDR2 from the germline V gene are MNHNS and SASEGT.

There are many counts of this clonotype. The chain is built from TRBV6-5 and TRBJ1-6, with D unclear. The CDR3 consists of 15 residues. With 0 bases removed from V and 8 bases from J, the gap between germline ends came to 11 bases. Looked up from germline, CDR1 is MNHEY and CDR2 is SVGAGI. This CDR3 reads CASSYSVRTDSPLHF. The CDR3 nucleotides read TGTGCCAGCAGTTACTCTGTCAGAACAGATTCACCCCTCCACTTT.

J is TRBJ2-3 and V is TRBV6-1, with D possibly called TRBD1 or TRBD2 (7 bases each). This CDR3 contains 16 residues. Per the germline V gene, CDR1 is MNHNS and CDR2 is SASEGT. Trimming took off 8 bases at V and 9 bases at J, with 27 bases between the two ends. CDR3 sequence reads: CASGGAGGGAQETQYF. The CDR3 DNA is TGTGCCAGCGGGGGAGCAGGGGGAGGGGCGCAAGAGACGCAGTATTTT.

A word on this clonotype: Mismatch with germline at one junction end may stem from a read error. The chain has TRBV27 and TRBJ2-3; the D gene is possibly TRBD1 (5 bases). The CDR3 sequence is 16 residues long. Germline V gives CDR1 MNHEY, CDR2 SMNVEV (reference sequence). The CDR3 DNA is TGTGCCAGCAGTTTATTGGGGCTGCGAGCCAAAAATACGCAGTATTTC. It specifies CASSLLGLRAKNTQYF.

In its sample, this clonotype ranks as medium-sized. The V and J genes are TRBV7-3 and TRBJ2-1; 8 nucleotides align to TRBD2. The CDR3 is 14 residues long. The ends lost 4 bases at V and 8 bases at J; junction bases unmatched: 7. Germline V CDR1 and CDR2: SGHTA, FQGTGA. CDR3 sequence: CASSSGLVIDEQFF. DNA for the CDR3: TGTGCCAGCAGCTCGGGACTAGTAATCGATGAGCAGTTCTTC.

This clonotype has just a few counts. The V and J genes are TRBV6-1 and TRBJ1-1; no clear D. The V end lost 8 bases, the J end lost 4 bases, and 20 bases lay between the germline ends. This CDR3 is built from 15 residues. Germline V gene data show CDR1 as MNHNS and CDR2 as SASEGT. The CDR3 region is CASGSRSGLGTEAFF. DNA for the CDR3: TGTGCCAGCGGAAGCCGGTCTGGCCTCGGCACTGAAGCTTTCTTT.

With respect to this clonotype: At one boundary the junction diverges from the germline segment, which might be a read error. The chain has TRBV10-1 and TRBJ2-5, with 9 bases matching TRBD2. This CDR3 comprises 16 residues. CDR1 WNHNN and CDR2 SYGVQD come from the germline V gene (reference sequence). CDR3 bases: TGCGCCAGCGGGGGGCGGGGGGGCGGGGGCCCAGAGACGCAGTACTTC. Its protein product is CASGGRGGGGPETQYF.

The table lists this clonotype with many counts. The V call is TRBV12-3 or TRBV12-4, the J call TRBJ2-3; no definite D call. The CDR3 consists of 13 residues. Trimming pared 6 bases from V and 8 bases from J, leaving 15 bases between. CDR3 sequence (DNA): TGTGCCAGCAGCCGAAGTGGTAGAGGTACGCAGTATTTT. Translated: CASSRSGRGTQYF.

This clonotype showed up just a few times. The chain combines TRBV11-2 with TRBJ2-1, with 10 bases fitting TRBD2. CDR3 length equals 17 residues. The germline V gene encodes CDR1 SGHAT and CDR2 FQNNGV. J gave up 6 bases and V 4 bases, and 12 bases lay outside the gene matches. DNA for the CDR3: TGTGCCAGCAGCTCTAGGGGGGGGCTAGCGGGAGTCAATGAGCAGTTCTTC. Residues: CASSSRGGLAGVNEQFF.